This T cell receptor (beta chain) is from a study of CD8 T cells in Susac syndrome. From blood CD8+ and CD4+ T cells, the TCR beta chain was sequenced. This clonotype turned up a few times. The CDR3 runs 17 residues. CDR1 and CDR2 (germline): SGDLS, YYNGEE. The V gene lost 3 bases and the J gene lost 0 bases, with 16 bases spanning the gap. RNA was extracted with the RNeasy kit, and a quantity of roughly 0.45 to 1 ug was reverse transcribed using random hexamers. TCRdb called the immunoSEQ multiplex PCR reads again in MiXCR, with one record for every CDR3 protein. Of about 120,000 distinct CDR3 sequences in the sample, less than 95% are singletons; the top ten hold 0.12%.

The sequencing input was CD8+ T cells from PBMCs. The chain has TRBV9 and TRBJ1-5, with a weak D call TRBD1 (6 bases). This clonotype was obtained from a human donor in good health. CDR3 sequence reads: CASSAGAGEYSNQPQHF. The CDR3, as DNA: TGTGCCAGCAGCGCAGGGGCCGGGGAATATAGCAATCAGCCCCAGCATTTT.